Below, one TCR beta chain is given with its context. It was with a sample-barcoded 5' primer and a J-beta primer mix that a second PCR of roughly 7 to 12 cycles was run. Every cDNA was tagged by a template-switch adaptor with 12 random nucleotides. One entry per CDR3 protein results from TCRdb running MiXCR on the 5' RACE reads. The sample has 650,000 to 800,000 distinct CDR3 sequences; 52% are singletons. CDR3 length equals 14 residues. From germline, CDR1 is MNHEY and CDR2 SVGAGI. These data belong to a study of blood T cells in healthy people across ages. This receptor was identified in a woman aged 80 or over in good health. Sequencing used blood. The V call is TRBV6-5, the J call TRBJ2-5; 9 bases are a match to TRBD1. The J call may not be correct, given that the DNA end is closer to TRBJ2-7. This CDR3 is CASSKRQGEYEQYF. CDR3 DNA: TGTGCCAGCAGTAAGAGACAGGGGGAATACGAGCAGTACTTC.